Shown below are 19 T cell receptor beta chains from a single sample sequenced in a study of tumor-infiltrating lymphocytes in primary liver carcinoma. Starting from 450 to 500 ng of total RNA, TCR beta cDNA was produced with a primer in the constant region. ARM-PCR, slightly modified, supplied the TCR beta libraries through three nested multiplex PCR rounds. With TRBV1-TRBV30 forward primers and a C-beta reverse primer, the first two PCR rounds were run for around 10 cycles each. TCRdb recomputed calls from the multiplex PCR reads with MiXCR, one row per CDR3 protein. The sample shows some 190,000 distinct CDR3 sequences, roughly 80% of them seen only once. Starting material for RNA and DNA co-extraction consisted of roughly 19-30 mg of unsorted bulk tissue. Sequencing used tumor tissue from primary liver carcinoma. These receptors were taken from a man aged 35 to 55 with primary liver carcinoma and hepatitis B virus infection.

Turning to this clonotype: Germline and junction disagree at one end, which may indicate a read error. The rearrangement links TRBV11-3 to TRBJ2-1, with 11 bases lining up with TRBD2. This CDR3 spans 16 amino acids. In germline, CDR1 is SGHNT, CDR2 YENEEA. The chain's CDR3 is CASNLGIAGGRSGQFF. CDR3 sequence (DNA): TGTGCCAGCAACTTAGGTATAGCGGGGGGGCGAAGTGGGCAGTTCTTC.

As to this clonotype: The junction shows a germline mismatch at one end, possibly a read error. The V and J genes are TRBV29-1 and TRBJ2-2; maybe TRBD1 (5 bases). Germline CDR1 is SQVTM and CDR2 is ANQGSEA. The CDR3 loop spans 14 amino acids. CDR3 residues: CSVDLGVNTGELFF. CDR3 in DNA: TGCAGTGTTGATTTAGGGGTGAACACTGGGGAGCTGTTTTTT.

This clonotype was counted a single time. Relative to the germline gene, one junction end is altered; a read error may explain this. V is TRBV5-8 and J is TRBJ2-1; TRBD2 agrees at 11 bases. CDR3 length: 19 residues. Germline CDR1 is SGHTS and CDR2 is YDEGEE. The CDR3 nucleotides are TGTACCAGCAGTATCACGGGAACTAGCGGGAGCTTAGCGTACAATGAGCAGTTCTTC. Its protein product is CTSSITGTSGSLAYNEQFF. Full variable domain (rest looked up from reference TRBV5-8 and TRBJ2-1): EAGVTQSPTHLIKTRGQQATLRCSPISGHTSVYWYQQALGLGLQFLLWYDEGEERNRGNFPPRFSGRQFPNYSSELNVNALELEDSALYLCTSSITGTSGSLAYNEQFFGPGTRLTVL.

The chain joins TRBV29-1 to TRBJ2-1; the match to TRBD2 covers 7 bases. This CDR3 region has 16 residues. Germline V gene data show CDR1 as SQVTM and CDR2 as ANQGSEA. V was clipped by 5 bases and J by 8 bases; unmatched bases: 18. The CDR3 reads CSVTGVAGEGNYEQFF. Here the CDR3 DNA reads TGCAGCGTTACCGGGGTGGCCGGGGAGGGAAATTATGAGCAGTTCTTC.

This clonotype was seen only a few times. A much larger clone sits a single nucleotide away, making a read error possible. V gene TRBV11-2 combines with J gene TRBJ2-7; 7 bases line up with TRBD2. With 1 base clipped from V and 4 bases from J, the junction kept 4 bases outside the gene matches. Looked up from germline, CDR1 is SGHAT and CDR2 is FQNNGV. This CDR3 has 14 residues. The CDR3 DNA is TGTGCCAGCAGCTTAGCATGCGGGAGATACGAGCAGTACTTC. It yields the protein CASSLACGRYEQYF.

A word on this clonotype: This CDR3 fails to terminate in the conserved phenylalanine or tryptophan, so it likely reflects a read error. The J gene is TRBJ1-6, the V gene TRBV6-5; D ambiguous. The germline V and J ends were trimmed by 6 bases and 12 bases, with 21 bases remaining between them. The CDR3 has 15 amino acids. Germline V gene sequence: CDR1 MNHEY, CDR2 SVGAGI. CDR3 bases: TGTGCCAGCAGGGTTGAACAAGGGTGTTTTTTACCCCTCCACATT. Protein sequence: CASRVEQGCFLPLHI.

In its sample, this clonotype was seen once. At one boundary the junction diverges from the germline segment, which might be a read error. The rearrangement links TRBV28 to TRBJ2-1, with TRBD2 matching over 8 bases. This CDR3 has 17 residues. Looked up from germline, CDR1 is MDHEN and CDR2 is SYDVKM. As DNA, the CDR3 is TGTGTCAGCAGTCCACCCGGGAGGGGCACCTTTGGCAATGAGCCGTTCTTC. Translating gives CVSSPPGRGTFGNEPFF.

With respect to this clonotype: At one of its ends the junction is not consistent with the germline gene, which may arise from a read error. V usage is TRBV6-6 and J usage is TRBJ1-5; the D gene is possibly TRBD1 (6 bases). The CDR3 runs to 14 residues. Germline V CDR1 and CDR2: MNHNY, SVGAGI (reference sequence). The chain's CDR3 is CASSLDSGNRPQHF. In DNA form, the CDR3 reads TGTGCCAGCAGTTTGGACAGCGGCAATCGGCCCCAGCATTTT.

In the case of this clonotype: The germline gene is not matched at one end of the junction; a read error may be the cause. The chain has TRBV11-1 and TRBJ2-3; TRBD2 is a possible D gene (5 bases). The CDR3 sequence is 15 residues long. From germline, CDR1 is SGHAT and CDR2 FQDESV (reference sequence). CDR3 bases: TGTGCCAGCAGTGTGCCGAGGGAGAGCACGGATACGCAATATTTT. Amino acids: CASSVPRESTDTQYF.

Of note for this clonotype: At one end the junction does not follow the germline gene, possibly because of a read error. The chain links TRBV11-2 to TRBJ2-2; D may match TRBD1 or TRBD2 (5 bases each). The CDR3 contains 14 residues. Germline values: CDR1 SGHAT, CDR2 FQNNGV. The DNA for the CDR3 is TGTGTCAGCGCGGGTCAGTTGGACACCGGGGAACTGTTTTTT. As protein: CVSAGQLDTGELFF. The full variable domain, rest sourced from reference TRBV11-2 and TRBJ2-2, is EAGVAQSPRYKIIEKRQSVAFWCNPISGHATLYWYQQILGQGPKLLIQFQNNGVVDDSQLPKDRFSAERLKGVDSTLKIQPAKLEDSAVYLCVSAGQLDTGELFFGEGSRLTVL.

Note on this clonotype: A read error may account for a junction end that differs from germline. The rearrangement uses TRBV11-2 and TRBJ2-3, with 7 positions matching TRBD2. Germline V gives CDR1 SGHAT, CDR2 FQNNGV. This CDR3 comprises 16 residues. The DNA for the CDR3 is TGTGCCAGCAGCTTACAAGCGGGAATCAGTACAGATATGCAGTATTTT. Encoded protein: CASSLQAGISTDMQYF.

The chain recombines TRBV5-1 with TRBJ2-3, with 9 bases that match TRBD2. The V gene's germline CDR1 is SGHRS and CDR2 YFSETQ. CDR3 length equals 17 residues. With 8 bases clipped from V and 1 base from J, the junction kept 14 bases outside the gene matches. CDR3 DNA sequence: TGCGCCAGTGGCCCTCTGAGGACTAGCGACCGCACAGATACGCAGTATTTT. Translated: CASGPLRTSDRTDTQYF.

The J gene is TRBJ2-3, the V gene TRBV29-1; 10 bases are a match to TRBD1. CDR3 length: 15 residues. Germline V gene sequence: CDR1 SQVTM, CDR2 ANQGSEA. CDR3 in amino acids: CGAEYRDRGTDTQYF. CDR3 nucleotide sequence: TGCGGCGCCGAATATCGGGACAGGGGTACAGATACGCAGTATTTT.

In regard to this clonotype: This CDR3 is missing its conserved last phenylalanine or tryptophan, likely due to a read error. CDR3 sequence: CASRHARGQGNNEQFL. In DNA, the CDR3 is TGTGCCAGCAGACACGCCCGGGGACAGGGGAACAATGAGCAGTTCTTA. This rearrangement joins TRBV4-2 to TRBJ2-1; 10 positions agree with TRBD1. This CDR3 comprises 16 residues. The V gene end was trimmed by 6 bases and the J gene end by 5 bases; junction bases not matched to a gene: 10. Looked up from germline, CDR1 is LGHNA and CDR2 is YNFKEQ.

Comments on this clonotype: The germline gene is not matched at one end of the junction; a read error may be the cause. The chain links TRBV6-1 to TRBJ1-6, with D perhaps matching TRBD1 (5 bases). Germline V gives CDR1 MNHNS, CDR2 SASEGT. The CDR3 consists of 13 residues. Written as DNA, the CDR3 is TGTGCTAGCAGTAATACAGGAAATTTACCCCTCCACTTT. This encodes CASSNTGNLPLHF.

A word on this clonotype: A read error may produce the germline difference seen at one junction end. The genes are TRBV6-1 and TRBJ1-1; unclear D gene. Germline CDR1 reads MNHNS; CDR2 reads SASEGT. This CDR3 has 13 residues. This CDR3 is CASTLKENSEAFF. CDR3 DNA sequence: TGTGCCAGCACCCTCAAGGAGAACAGTGAAGCTTTCTTT.

The V gene is TRBV6-2 or TRBV6-3, the J gene TRBJ2-1; TRBD2 agrees at 7 bases. The CDR3 contains 15 residues. The germline CDR1 and CDR2 sequences are MNHEY and SVGEGT. The V gene end was trimmed by 4 bases and the J gene end by 9 bases; junction bases not matched to a gene: 12. The CDR3 here is CASSCTAGDLIEQFF. The CDR3 nucleotides are TGTGCCAGCAGTTGCACGGCGGGAGACCTCATTGAGCAGTTCTTC.

Note on this clonotype: No conserved phenylalanine or tryptophan is present at the end of the CDR3, so a read error is the likely explanation. V is TRBV6-2 or TRBV6-3 and J is TRBJ2-1; possible D gene TRBD2, 5 bases. Germline lookup yields CDR1 MNHEY and CDR2 SVGEGT. V shed 6 bases and J shed 3 bases, with 12 bases lying between them. This CDR3 region has 14 residues. The CDR3 here is CASSLRGFYNEQFS. CDR3 bases: TGTGCCAGCAGCCTGCGAGGGTTCTACAATGAGCAGTTCTCC.

The chain carries TRBV6-2 or TRBV6-3 and TRBJ1-2, with unresolved D. Germline CDR1 and CDR2: MNHEY and SVGEGT. The ends were cut back, 9 bases at V and 2 bases at J, with 16 bases in the middle. This CDR3 has 14 amino acids. The CDR3 region is CASYSGPMNYGYTF. CDR3 nucleotide sequence: TGTGCCAGTTACTCCGGACCAATGAACTATGGCTACACCTTC.